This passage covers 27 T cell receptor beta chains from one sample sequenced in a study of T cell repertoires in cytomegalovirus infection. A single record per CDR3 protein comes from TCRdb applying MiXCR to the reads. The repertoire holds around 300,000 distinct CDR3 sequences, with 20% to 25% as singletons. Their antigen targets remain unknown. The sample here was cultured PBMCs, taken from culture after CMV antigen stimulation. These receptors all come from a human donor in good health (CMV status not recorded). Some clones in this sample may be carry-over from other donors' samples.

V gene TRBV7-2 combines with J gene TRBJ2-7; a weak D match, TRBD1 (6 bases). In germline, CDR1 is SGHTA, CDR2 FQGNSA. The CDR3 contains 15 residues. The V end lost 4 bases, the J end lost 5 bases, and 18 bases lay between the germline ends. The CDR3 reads CASSSPVCKGDEQYV. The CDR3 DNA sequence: TGTGCCAGCAGCTCTCCAGTCTGCAAGGGGGACGAGCAGTACGTC.

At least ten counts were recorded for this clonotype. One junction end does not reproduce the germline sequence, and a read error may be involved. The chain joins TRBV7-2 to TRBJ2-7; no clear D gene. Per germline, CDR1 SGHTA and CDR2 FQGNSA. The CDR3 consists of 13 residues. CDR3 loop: CASSLYSSHEQYF. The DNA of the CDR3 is TGTGCCAGCAGCTTATATAGCTCCCACGAGCAGTACTTC.

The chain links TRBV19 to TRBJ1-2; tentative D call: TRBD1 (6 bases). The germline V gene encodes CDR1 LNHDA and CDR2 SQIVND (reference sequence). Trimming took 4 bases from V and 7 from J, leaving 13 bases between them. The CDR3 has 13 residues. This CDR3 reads CASSTQQGRGYTF. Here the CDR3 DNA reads TGTGCCAGTAGTACCCAACAGGGCCGTGGCTACACCTTC.

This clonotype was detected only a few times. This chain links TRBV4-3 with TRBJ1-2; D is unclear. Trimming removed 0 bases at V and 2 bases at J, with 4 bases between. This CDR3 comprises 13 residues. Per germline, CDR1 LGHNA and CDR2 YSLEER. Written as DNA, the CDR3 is TGCGCCAGCAGCCAAGAAAGAAACTATGGCTACACCTTC. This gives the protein CASSQERNYGYTF.

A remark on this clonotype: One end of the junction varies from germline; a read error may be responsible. DNA for the CDR3: TGTGCCAGCAGCTTAGGGTCTAGCCTTAGATACAATGAGCAGTTATTC. Residues: CASSLGSSLRYNEQLF. The chain couples TRBV11-3 to TRBJ2-1; a possible D gene is TRBD2 (5 bases). Germline CDR1 SGHNT, CDR2 YENEEA. The CDR3 covers 16 residues.

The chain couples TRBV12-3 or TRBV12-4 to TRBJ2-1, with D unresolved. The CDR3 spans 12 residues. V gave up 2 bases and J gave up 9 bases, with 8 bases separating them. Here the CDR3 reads CASSLSLGEQFF. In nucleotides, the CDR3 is TGTGCCAGCAGTTTATCTCTAGGTGAGCAGTTCTTC.

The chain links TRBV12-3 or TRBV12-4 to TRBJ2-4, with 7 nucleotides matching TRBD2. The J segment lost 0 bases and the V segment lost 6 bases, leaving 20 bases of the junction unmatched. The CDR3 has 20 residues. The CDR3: CASSRDIAGDIILAKNIQYF. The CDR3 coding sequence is TGTGCCAGCAGCCGGGATATCGCGGGAGATATTATACTAGCCAAAAACATTCAGTACTTC.

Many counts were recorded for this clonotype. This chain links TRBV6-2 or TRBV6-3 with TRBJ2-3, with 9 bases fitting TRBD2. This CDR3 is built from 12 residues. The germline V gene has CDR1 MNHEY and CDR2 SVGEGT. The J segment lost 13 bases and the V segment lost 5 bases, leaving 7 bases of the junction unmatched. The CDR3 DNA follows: TGTGCCAGCAGTCTCCAAGGCGGGAGGGAGTATTTT. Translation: CASSLQGGREYF.

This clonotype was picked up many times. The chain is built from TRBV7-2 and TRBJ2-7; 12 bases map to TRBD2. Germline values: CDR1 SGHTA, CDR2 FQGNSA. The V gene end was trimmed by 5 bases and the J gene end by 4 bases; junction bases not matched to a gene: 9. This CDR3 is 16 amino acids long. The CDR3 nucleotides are TGTGCCAGCAGCCGAAGACTAGCGGGAGTTTCGTACGAGCAGTACTTC. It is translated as CASSRRLAGVSYEQYF.

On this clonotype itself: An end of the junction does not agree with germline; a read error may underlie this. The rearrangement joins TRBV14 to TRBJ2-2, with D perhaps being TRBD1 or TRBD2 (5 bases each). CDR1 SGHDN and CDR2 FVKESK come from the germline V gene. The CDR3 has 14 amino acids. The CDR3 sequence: CASSRGPNSGELFF. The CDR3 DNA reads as TGTGCCAGCAGCCGGGGACCTAACAGCGGGGAGCTGTTTTTT.

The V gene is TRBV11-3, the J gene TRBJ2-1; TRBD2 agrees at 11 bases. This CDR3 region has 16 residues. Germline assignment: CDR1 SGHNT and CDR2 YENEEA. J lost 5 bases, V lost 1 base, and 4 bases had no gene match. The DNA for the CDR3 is TGTGCCAGCAGCTTAGCCCGACTAGCGGGAAACAATGAGCAGTTCTTC. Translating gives CASSLARLAGNNEQFF. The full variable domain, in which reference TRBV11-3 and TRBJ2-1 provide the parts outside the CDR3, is EAGVVQSPRYKIIEKKQPVAFWCNPISGHNTLYWYLQNLGQGPELLIRYENEEAVDDSQLPKDRFSAERLKGVDSTLKIQPAELGDSAVYLCASSLARLAGNNEQFFGPGTRLTVL.

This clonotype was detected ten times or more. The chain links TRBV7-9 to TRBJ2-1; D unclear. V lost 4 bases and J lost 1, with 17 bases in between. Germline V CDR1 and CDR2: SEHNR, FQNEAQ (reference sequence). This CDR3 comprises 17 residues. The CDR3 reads CASSSGLTALSYNEQFF. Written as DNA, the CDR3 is TGTGCCAGCAGCTCTGGCCTTACTGCGCTTTCCTACAATGAGCAGTTCTTC.

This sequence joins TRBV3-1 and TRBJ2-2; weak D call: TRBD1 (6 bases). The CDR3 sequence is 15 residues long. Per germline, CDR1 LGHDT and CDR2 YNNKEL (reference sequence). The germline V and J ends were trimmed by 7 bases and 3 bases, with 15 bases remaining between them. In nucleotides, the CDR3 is TGTGCCAGCAACTCCCGCGGACAGTACACCGGGGAGCTGTTTTTT. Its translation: CASNSRGQYTGELFF.

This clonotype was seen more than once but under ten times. This chain's CDR3 is CATSRDPTGPEKLFF. For the CDR3, the DNA is TGTGCCACCAGCAGAGATCCCACAGGGCCCGAAAAACTGTTTTTT. This sequence joins TRBV15 and TRBJ1-4, with a possible D match to TRBD1 (6 bases). Germline-derived CDR1 and CDR2 are LNHNV and YYDKDF (reference sequence). The V end lost 0 bases, the J end lost 8 bases, and 13 bases lay between the germline ends. CDR3 length equals 15 residues.

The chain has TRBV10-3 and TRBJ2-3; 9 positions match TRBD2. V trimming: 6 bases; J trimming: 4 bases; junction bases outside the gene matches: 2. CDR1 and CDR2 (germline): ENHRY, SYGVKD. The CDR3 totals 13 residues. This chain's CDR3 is CAIRGLASDTQYF. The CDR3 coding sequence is TGTGCCATCAGGGGACTAGCATCAGATACGCAGTATTTT.

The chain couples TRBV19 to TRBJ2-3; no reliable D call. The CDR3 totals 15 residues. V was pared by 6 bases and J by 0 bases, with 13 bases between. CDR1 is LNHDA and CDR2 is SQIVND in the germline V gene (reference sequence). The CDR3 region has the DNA TGTGCCAGTAGCCGAAGCTTGTCTAGCACAGATACGCAGTATTTT. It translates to CASSRSLSSTDTQYF.

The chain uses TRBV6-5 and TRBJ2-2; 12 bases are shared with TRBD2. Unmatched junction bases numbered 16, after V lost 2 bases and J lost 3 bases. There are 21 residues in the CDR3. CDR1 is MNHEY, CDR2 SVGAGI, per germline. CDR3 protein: CASSYVLAGGPVGLDTGELFF. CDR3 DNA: TGTGCCAGCAGTTACGTCCTAGCGGGAGGGCCAGTCGGTTTAGACACCGGGGAGCTGTTTTTT.

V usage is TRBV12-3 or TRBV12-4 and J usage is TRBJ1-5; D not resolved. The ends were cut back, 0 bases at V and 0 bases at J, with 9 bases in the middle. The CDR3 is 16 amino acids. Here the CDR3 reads CASSLAWQISNQPQHF. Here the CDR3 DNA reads TGTGCCAGCAGTTTAGCTTGGCAGATTAGCAATCAGCCCCAGCATTTT.

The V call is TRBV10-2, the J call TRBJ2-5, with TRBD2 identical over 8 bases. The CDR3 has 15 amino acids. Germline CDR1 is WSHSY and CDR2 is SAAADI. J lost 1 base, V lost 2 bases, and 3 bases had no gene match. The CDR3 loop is CASSEPGGGQETQYF. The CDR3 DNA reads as TGCGCCAGCAGTGAGCCCGGGGGGGGCCAAGAGACCCAGTACTTC.

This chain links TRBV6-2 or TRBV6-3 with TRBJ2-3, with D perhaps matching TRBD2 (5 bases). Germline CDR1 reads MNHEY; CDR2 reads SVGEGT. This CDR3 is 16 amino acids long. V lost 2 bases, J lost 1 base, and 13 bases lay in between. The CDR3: CASSYTRGVGTDTQYF. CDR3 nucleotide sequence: TGTGCCAGCAGTTACACTCGGGGAGTGGGCACAGATACGCAGTATTTT.

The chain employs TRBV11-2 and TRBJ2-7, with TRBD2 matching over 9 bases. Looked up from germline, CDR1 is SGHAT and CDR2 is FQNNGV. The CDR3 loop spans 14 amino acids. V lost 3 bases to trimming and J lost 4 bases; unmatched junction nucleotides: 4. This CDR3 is CASSFSGSTYEQYF. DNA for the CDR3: TGTGCCAGCAGCTTTAGCGGGAGTACGTACGAGCAGTACTTC.

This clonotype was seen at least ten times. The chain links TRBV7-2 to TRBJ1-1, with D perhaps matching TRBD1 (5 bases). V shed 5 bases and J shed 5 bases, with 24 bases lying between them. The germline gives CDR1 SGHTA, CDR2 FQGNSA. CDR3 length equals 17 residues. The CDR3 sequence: CASSPFGSGLGGTEAFF. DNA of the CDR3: TGTGCCAGCAGCCCATTTGGGTCAGGGCTAGGAGGGACTGAAGCTTTCTTT. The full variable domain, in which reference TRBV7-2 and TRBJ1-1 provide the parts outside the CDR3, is GAGVSQSPSNKVTEKGKDVELRCDPISGHTALYWYRQSLGQGLEFLIYFQGNSAPDKSGLPSDRFSAERTGGSVSTLTIQRTQQEDSAVYLCASSPFGSGLGGTEAFFGQGTRLTVV.

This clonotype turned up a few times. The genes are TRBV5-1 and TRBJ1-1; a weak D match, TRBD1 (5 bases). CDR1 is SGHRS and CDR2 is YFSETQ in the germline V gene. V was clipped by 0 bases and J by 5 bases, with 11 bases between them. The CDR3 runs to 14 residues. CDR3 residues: CASSLERGGTEAFF. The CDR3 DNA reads TGCGCCAGCAGCTTGGAGAGGGGAGGGACTGAAGCTTTCTTT. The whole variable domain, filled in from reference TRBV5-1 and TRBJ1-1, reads KAGVTQTPRYLIKTRGQQVTLSCSPISGHRSVSWYQQTPGQGLQFLFEYFSETQRNKGNFPGRFSGRQFSNSRSEMNVSTLELGDSALYLCASSLERGGTEAFFGQGTRLTVV.

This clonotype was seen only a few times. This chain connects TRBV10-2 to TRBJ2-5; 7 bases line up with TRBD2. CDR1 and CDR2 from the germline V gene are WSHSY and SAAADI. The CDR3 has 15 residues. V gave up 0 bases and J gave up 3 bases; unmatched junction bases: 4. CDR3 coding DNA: TGCGCCAGCAGTGAGTCAGGGCTAGCGGAAGAGACCCAGTACTTC. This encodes CASSESGLAEETQYF.

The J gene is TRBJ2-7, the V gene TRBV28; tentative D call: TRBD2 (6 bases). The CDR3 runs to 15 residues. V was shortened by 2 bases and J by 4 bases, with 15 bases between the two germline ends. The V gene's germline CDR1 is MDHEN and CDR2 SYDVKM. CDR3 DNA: TGTGCCAGCAGTTTAGGGCGGGACCACTCGTACGAGCAGTACTTC. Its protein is CASSLGRDHSYEQYF.

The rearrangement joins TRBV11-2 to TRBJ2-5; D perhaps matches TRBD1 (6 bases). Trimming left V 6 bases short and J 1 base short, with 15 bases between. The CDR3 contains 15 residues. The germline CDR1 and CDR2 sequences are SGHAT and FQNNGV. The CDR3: CASSNTGHIQETQYF. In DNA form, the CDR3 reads TGTGCCAGCAGTAACACGGGACACATCCAAGAGACCCAGTACTTC.

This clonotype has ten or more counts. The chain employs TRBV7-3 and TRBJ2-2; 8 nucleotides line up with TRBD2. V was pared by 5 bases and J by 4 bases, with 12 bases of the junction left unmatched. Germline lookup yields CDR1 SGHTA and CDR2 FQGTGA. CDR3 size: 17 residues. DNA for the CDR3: TGTGCCAGCAGCCCCACTAGCGGAGGCTCGGGCACCGGGGAGCTGTTTTTT. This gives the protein CASSPTSGGSGTGELFF.